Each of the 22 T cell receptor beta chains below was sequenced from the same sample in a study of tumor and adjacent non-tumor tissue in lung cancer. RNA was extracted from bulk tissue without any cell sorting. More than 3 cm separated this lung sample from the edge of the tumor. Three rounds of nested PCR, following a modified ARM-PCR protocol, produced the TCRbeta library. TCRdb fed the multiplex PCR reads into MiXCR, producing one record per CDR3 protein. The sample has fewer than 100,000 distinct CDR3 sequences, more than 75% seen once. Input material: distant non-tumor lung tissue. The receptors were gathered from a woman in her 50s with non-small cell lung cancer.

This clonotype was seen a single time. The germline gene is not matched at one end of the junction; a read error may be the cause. The DNA of the CDR3 is TGTGTCAGCAGTGCCCGTGGCGTTACGCGGGGCTACTACGAGCAGTACTTC. This encodes CVSSARGVTRGYYEQYF. This chain connects TRBV6-5 to TRBJ2-7; D perhaps matches TRBD2 (6 bases). The germline V gene has CDR1 MNHEY and CDR2 SVGAGI. This CDR3 is 17 amino acids long.

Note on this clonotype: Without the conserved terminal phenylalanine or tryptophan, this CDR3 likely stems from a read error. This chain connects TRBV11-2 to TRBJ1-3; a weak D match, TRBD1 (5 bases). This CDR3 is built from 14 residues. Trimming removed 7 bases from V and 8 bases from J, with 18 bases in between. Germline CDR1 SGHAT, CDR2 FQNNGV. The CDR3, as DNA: TGTGCCAGCAACCAGAAGAGGGGTAGATACACCATATATCTT. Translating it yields CASNQKRGRYTIYL.

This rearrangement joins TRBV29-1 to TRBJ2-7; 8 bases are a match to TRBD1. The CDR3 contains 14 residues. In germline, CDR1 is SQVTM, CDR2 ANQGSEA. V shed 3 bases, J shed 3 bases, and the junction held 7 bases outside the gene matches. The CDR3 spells CSVENPGQVYEQYF. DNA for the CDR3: TGCAGCGTTGAGAATCCGGGACAGGTCTACGAGCAGTACTTC.

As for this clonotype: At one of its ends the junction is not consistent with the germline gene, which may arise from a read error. The DNA for the CDR3 is TGTGCCAGTAGTTACTACAGGGGGCTGGGGGAGACCCAGAACTTC. Translation: CASSYYRGLGETQNF. V and J are TRBV6-2 or TRBV6-3 and TRBJ2-5, with TRBD1 matching over 9 bases. The CDR3 is 15 residues long. The germline V gene encodes CDR1 MNHEY and CDR2 SVGEGT.

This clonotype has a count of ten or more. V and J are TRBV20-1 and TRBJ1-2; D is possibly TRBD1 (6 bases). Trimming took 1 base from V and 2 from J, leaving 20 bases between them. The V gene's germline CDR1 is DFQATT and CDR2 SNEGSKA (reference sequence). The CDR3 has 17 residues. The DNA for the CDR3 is TGCAGTGCTAGAGCCGGGGGCCCCCGGCCCCAAAACTATGGCTACACCTTC. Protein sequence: CSARAGGPRPQNYGYTF.

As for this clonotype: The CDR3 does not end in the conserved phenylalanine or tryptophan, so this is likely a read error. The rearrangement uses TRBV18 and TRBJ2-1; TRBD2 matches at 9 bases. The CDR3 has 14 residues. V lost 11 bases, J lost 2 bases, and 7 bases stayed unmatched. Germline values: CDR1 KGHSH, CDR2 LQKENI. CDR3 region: CAGRGGRAYNEQFI. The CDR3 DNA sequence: TGTGCCGGCCGCGGCGGGAGGGCCTACAATGAGCAGTTCATC.

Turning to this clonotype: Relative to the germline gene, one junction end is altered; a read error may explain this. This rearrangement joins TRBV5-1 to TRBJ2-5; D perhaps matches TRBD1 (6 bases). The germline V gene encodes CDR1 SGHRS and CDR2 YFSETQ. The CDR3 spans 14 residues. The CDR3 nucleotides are TGCGCCAACAGCCTCGGACAGTTCAAAGAGACCCAGTACTTC. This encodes CANSLGQFKETQYF.

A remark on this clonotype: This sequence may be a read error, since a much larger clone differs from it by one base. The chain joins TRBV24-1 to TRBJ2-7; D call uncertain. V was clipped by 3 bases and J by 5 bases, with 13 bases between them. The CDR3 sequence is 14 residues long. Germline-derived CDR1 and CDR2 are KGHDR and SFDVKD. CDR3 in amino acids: CATSDLRQPNEQYF. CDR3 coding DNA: TGTGCCACCAGTGATCTCCGGCAGCCCAACGAGCAGTACTTC.

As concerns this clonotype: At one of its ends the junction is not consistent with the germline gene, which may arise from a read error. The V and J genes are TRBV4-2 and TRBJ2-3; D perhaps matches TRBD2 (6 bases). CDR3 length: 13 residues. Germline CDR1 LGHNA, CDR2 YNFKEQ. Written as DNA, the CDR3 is TGTGCCAGCAACCAAGGGGAGGCAGATACGCAATATTTT. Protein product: CASNQGEADTQYF.

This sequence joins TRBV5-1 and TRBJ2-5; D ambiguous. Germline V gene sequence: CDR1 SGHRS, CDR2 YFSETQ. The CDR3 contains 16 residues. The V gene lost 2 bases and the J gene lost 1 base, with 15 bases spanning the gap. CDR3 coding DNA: TGCGCCAGCAGCTTTTCGTCGAGACACAGCCAAGAGACCCAGTACTTC. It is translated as CASSFSSRHSQETQYF.

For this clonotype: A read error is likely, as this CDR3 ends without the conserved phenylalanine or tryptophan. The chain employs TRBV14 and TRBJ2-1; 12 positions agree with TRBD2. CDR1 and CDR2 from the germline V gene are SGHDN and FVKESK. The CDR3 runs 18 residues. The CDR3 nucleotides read TGTGCCAGCAGCCAAGCTCCTAGCGGGAGGGCCGGTGACAAAGAGCAGTTCCTC. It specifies CASSQAPSGRAGDKEQFL.

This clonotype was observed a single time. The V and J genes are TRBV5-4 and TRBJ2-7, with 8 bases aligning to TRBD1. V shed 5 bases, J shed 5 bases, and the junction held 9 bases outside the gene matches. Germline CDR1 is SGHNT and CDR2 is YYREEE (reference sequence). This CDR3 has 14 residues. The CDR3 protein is CASRGVGQGNEQYF. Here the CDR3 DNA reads TGTGCCAGCAGAGGGGTAGGACAGGGAAACGAGCAGTACTTC.

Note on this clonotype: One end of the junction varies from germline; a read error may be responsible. CDR3 sequence (DNA): TGTATCAGCAGCGTTAACCCGGACTCGAATCAGCCCCAGCAATTT. It specifies CISSVNPDSNQPQQF. The rearrangement uses TRBV5-5 and TRBJ1-5; no reliable D call. This CDR3 spans 15 amino acids. Germline CDR1 is SGHKS and CDR2 is YYEKEE (reference sequence).

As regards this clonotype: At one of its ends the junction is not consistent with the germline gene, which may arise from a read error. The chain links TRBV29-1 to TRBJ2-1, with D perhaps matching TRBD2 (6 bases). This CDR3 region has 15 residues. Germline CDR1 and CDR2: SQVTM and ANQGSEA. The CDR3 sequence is CSVEESTRSINAQFF. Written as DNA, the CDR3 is TGCAGCGTCGAAGAGTCGACTAGGTCCATCAACGCGCAGTTCTTC.

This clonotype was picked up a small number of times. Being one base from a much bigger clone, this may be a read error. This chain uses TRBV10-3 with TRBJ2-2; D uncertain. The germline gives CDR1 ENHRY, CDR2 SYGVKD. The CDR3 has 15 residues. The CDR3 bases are TGTGTCATCAGTGAGTCCCGGGTCTCGGGCGGGGAGCTGTTTTTT. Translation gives CVISESRVSGGELFF.

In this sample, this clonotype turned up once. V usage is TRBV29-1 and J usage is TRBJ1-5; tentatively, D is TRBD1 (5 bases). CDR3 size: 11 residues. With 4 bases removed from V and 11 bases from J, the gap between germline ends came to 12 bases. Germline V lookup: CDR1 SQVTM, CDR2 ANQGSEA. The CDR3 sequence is CSVARDGAQHF. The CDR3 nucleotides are TGCAGCGTTGCTCGGGACGGAGCCCAGCATTTT.

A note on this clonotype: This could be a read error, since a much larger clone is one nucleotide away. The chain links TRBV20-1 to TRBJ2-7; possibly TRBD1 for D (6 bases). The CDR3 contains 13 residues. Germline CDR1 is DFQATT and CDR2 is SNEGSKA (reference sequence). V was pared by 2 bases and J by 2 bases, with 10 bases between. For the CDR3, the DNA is TGCAGTGCTAGACGGGACAAGACCTACGAGCAGTACTTC. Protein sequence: CSARRDKTYEQYF.

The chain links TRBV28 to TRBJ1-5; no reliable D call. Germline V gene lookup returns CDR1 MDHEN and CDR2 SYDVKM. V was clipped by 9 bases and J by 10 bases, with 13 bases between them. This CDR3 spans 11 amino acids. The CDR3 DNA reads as TGTGCCAGTCCTCTAATGAGTCCCCAGCATTTT. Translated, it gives CASPLMSPQHF.

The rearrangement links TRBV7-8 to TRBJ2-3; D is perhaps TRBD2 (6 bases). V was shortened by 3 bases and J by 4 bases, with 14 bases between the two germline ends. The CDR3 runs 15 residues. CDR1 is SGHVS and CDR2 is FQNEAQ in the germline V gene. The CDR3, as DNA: TGTGCCAGCAGCTTCGGGGGAGGTATCGCAGATACGCAGTATTTT. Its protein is CASSFGGGIADTQYF.

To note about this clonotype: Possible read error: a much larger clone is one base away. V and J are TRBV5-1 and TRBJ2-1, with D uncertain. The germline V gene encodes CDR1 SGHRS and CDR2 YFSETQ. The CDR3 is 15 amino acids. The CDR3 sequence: CACSLGDPSYNEQFF. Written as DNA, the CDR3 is TGCGCCTGCAGCTTAGGAGATCCCTCCTACAATGAGCAGTTCTTC.

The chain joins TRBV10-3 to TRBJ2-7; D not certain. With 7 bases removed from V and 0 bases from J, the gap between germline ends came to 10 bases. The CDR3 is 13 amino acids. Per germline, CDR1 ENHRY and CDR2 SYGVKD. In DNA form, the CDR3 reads TGTGCCATCAAGGTGCAGGACTCCTACGAGCAGTACTTC. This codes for CAIKVQDSYEQYF.

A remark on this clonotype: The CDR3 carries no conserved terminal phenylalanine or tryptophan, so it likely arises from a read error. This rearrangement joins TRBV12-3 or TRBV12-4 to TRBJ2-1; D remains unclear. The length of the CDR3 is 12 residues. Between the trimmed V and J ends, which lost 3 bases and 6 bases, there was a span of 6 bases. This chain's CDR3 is CASSFMGNEQFL. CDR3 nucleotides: TGTGCCAGCAGTTTTATGGGCAATGAGCAGTTCTTG.